These T cell receptor beta chains were read from a single sample in a study of shared clonotypes between healthy human individuals. Libraries were prepared by immunoSEQ multiplex PCR; TCRdb keeps only in-frame clonotypes and omits some of them. The sample records approximately 1,500,000 clones, more than 95% being singletons. Sequenced: naive CD4+ T cells sorted from blood. All receptors derive from a man aged 30 to 45 in good health. CDR3s include the opening cysteine and the closing phenylalanine or tryptophan. The order of the fields is J gene, clone size, V gene, D gene, CDR3 DNA, CDR3 protein. D genes are given only for firm matches. Only part of the rows carry a size: once, few, many, or a class if the clone is expanded.

TRBJ2-2 | once | TRBV5-1 | TRBD2 | TGCGCCAGCAGCTCGCGTCTAGCGGGAGGCACCGGGGAGCTGTTTTTT | CASSSRLAGGTGELFF
TRBJ2-5 | once | TRBV25-1 | TRBD2 | TGTGCCAGCAGTGAATTGGGCCTGGGGGGGGAGACCCAGTACTTC | CASSELGLGGETQYF
TRBJ2-1 | once | TRBV4-1 | TRBD2 | TGCGCCAGCAGCCAAGAAACTAGCGGGGGATACAATGAGCAGTTCTTC | CASSQETSGGYNEQFF
TRBJ2-6 | . | TRBV4-2 | TRBD2 | TGTGCCAGCAGCCAAGGGAGGGGGACTAGCGGGATCCCCTCTGGGGCCAACGTCCTGACTTTC | CASSQGRGTSGIPSGANVLTF
TRBJ1-2 | . | TRBV6-1 | . | TGTGCCAGCAGTGAAGCGTTTTTAGCCTATGGCTACACCTTC | CASSEAFLAYGYTF
TRBJ2-1 | . | TRBV28 | TRBD2 | TGTGCCAGCAGTCCTATGGGACTAGCGGGAGTCGGTGAGCAGTTCTTC | CASSPMGLAGVGEQFF
TRBJ1-2 | once | TRBV28 | TRBD1 | TGTGCCAGCAGTTTGCTACAGGGGAGGGGCTATGGCTACACCTTC | CASSLLQGRGYGYTF
TRBJ1-3 | . | TRBV2 | . | TGTGCCTCACGGACAGTTAGCTCTGGAAACACCATATATTTT | CASRTVSSGNTIYF
TRBJ1-2 | once | TRBV7-2 | . | TGTGCCAGCAGCTCTTGGAACTATGGCTACACCTTC | CASSSWNYGYTF
TRBJ2-7 | once | TRBV5-5 | TRBD1 | TGTGCCAGCAGCTTTGGGACAGTTAAGTTCCGCGAGCAGTACTTC | CASSFGTVKFREQYF
TRBJ2-3 | once | TRBV18 | . | TGTGCCAGCTCGTGGACCACTAGTTCGAACACAGATACGCAGTATTTT | CASSWTTSSNTDTQYF
TRBJ1-5 | . | TRBV10-3 | . | TGTGCCATCAGTGAGAACGGCGGAGAGTTCAATCAGCCCCAGCATTTT | CAISENGGEFNQPQHF
TRBJ2-7 | . | TRBV27 | TRBD2 | TGTGCCAGCAGTTTACCACGACTAGCGGGAGGAGCCTACGAGCAGTACTTC | CASSLPRLAGGAYEQYF
TRBJ2-3 | . | TRBV5-1 | TRBD2 | TGCGCCAGCAGCGCCCTTAGCGGGACCAGCACAGATACGCAGTATTTT | CASSALSGTSTDTQYF
TRBJ1-6 | . | TRBV5-5 | . | TGTGCCAGCAGCTTGATAGATCCACGGAATTCACCCCTCCACTTT | CASSLIDPRNSPLHF
TRBJ2-1 | . | TRBV9 | . | TGTGCCAGCAGCGTAGGTAGCGGCTCCTACAATGAGCAGTTCTTC | CASSVGSGSYNEQFF
TRBJ2-7 | . | TRBV28 | . | TGTGCCAGCACCCACGGGAGCGCCGGCTCTTACGAGCAGTACTTC | CASTHGSAGSYEQYF
TRBJ2-7 | . | TRBV5-5 | . | TGTGCCAGCAGCTTTGGTACCCGCGAGCAGTACTTC | CASSFGTREQYF
TRBJ2-7 | once | TRBV6-6 | TRBD2 | TGTGCCAGCAGTACTAGCGGGAGCTACGAGCAGTACTTC | CASSTSGSYEQYF
TRBJ1-4 | . | TRBV18 | . | TGTGCCAGCTCACGAAGGACGGAAAACGAAAAACTGTTTTTT | CASSRRTENEKLFF
TRBJ2-6 | . | TRBV29-1 | . | TGCAGCGTTGCCTCGGGAGCTGGGGCCAACGTCCTGACTTTC | CSVASGAGANVLTF
TRBJ1-5 | few | TRBV11-2 | . | TGTGCCAGCAGCTTAGTGGGGGGAAATCAGCCCCAGCATTTT | CASSLVGGNQPQHF
TRBJ2-7 | . | TRBV6-5 | TRBD2 | TGTGCCAGCAGTTTCGCCGGACTAGCGGGAGGCTACGAGCAGTACTTC | CASSFAGLAGGYEQYF
TRBJ2-5 | . | TRBV5-1 | . | TGCGCCAGCAGCCTAACAGGGGAGACCCAGTACTTC | CASSLTGETQYF
TRBJ1-2 | . | TRBV29-1 | TRBD1 | TGCAGCGTAACGGACAGGGGCCAGGGGGGCTACACCTTC | CSVTDRGQGGYTF